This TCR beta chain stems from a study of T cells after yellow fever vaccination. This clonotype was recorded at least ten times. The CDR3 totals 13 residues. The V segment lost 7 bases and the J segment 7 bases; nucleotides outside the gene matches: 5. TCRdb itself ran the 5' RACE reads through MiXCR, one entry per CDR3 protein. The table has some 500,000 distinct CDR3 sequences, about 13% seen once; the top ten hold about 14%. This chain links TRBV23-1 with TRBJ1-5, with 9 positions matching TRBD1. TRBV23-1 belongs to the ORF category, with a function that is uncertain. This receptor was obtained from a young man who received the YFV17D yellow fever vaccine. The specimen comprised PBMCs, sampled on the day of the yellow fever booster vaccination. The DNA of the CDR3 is TGCGCCAGCACTGACAGGGGGGACCAGCCCCAGCATTTT. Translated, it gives CASTDRGDQPQHF.